A single sample gave rise to the 5 T cell receptor beta chains below, sequenced in a study of PD-1 blockade in classical Hodgkin lymphoma. Time point in this sample: cycle 4 day 1 (C4D1), after more than five weeks of nivolumab. After autologous stem cell transplantation all patients relapsed, and prior brentuximab vedotin exposure differed between cohorts. Using immunoSEQ multiplex PCR, the repertoire was profiled, and TCRdb retains in-frame clones only, with some absent. The sample includes 45,000 or so clones, around 80% of them seen just once. The source was peripheral blood mononuclear cells (PBMCs), collected before the fourth cycle of nivolumab. These receptors were taken from a human donor with classical Hodgkin lymphoma.

V and J are TRBV19 and TRBJ1-2, with no clear D. This CDR3 is built from 16 residues. Germline lookup yields CDR1 LNHDA and CDR2 SQIVND (reference sequence). The germline V and J ends were trimmed by 1 base and 3 bases, with 15 bases remaining between them. As DNA, the CDR3 is TGTGCCAGTAGTATAGTCTTTGACACATTCTACTATGGCTACACCTTC. Residues: CASSIVFDTFYYGYTF.

The chain joins TRBV4-3 to TRBJ1-2, with D possibly TRBD1 on 6 matching bases. Germline lookup yields CDR1 LGHNA and CDR2 YSLEER. V lost 4 bases and J 3 bases, leaving 15 bases between the germline ends. The length of the CDR3 is 15 residues. CDR3 protein: CASSRRRTEDYGYTF. In DNA, the CDR3 is TGCGCCAGCAGCCGCAGACGGACAGAGGACTATGGCTACACCTTC.

The chain carries TRBV13 and TRBJ2-7; perhaps TRBD1 as D (5 bases). V lost 5 bases and J 7 bases, leaving 15 bases between the germline ends. This CDR3 comprises 13 residues. Germline CDR1 PRHDT, CDR2 FYEKMQ (reference sequence). The CDR3 DNA reads TGTGCCAGCAGCCCCCGTTTGCCAGGGGAGCAGTACTTC. Translating gives CASSPRLPGEQYF.

In its sample, this clone was seen a few times. The rearrangement links TRBV29-1 to TRBJ1-1, with unresolved D. CDR1 SQVTM and CDR2 ANQGSEA come from the germline V gene. The V gene lost 6 bases and the J gene lost 1 base, with 6 bases spanning the gap. This CDR3 comprises 11 residues. CDR3 coding DNA: TGCAGCGTCGTGGCGAACACTGAAGCTTTCTTT. It yields the protein CSVVANTEAFF.

This clone was picked up one time. The V gene is TRBV5-6, the J gene TRBJ2-3; 8 bases match TRBD1. The CDR3 length is 13 residues. CDR1 is SGHDT and CDR2 is YYEEEE in the germline V gene. The trim removed 4 bases at V and 5 bases at J, leaving 3 bases unmatched. CDR3 region: CASSGGTGDTQYF. CDR3 sequence (DNA): TGTGCCAGCAGCGGGGGGACAGGAGATACGCAGTATTTT.